This T cell receptor beta chain was observed in a study of blood T cell repertoires in COVID-19. Study-wide context: From the United States, Italy and Spain came samples of acute and convalescent COVID-19. PBMCs, B-cell-depleted T cells, or T cells were the source of the cDNA or gDNA that made up the material.

J gave up 2 bases and V 0 bases, and 1 base lay outside the gene matches. The CDR3 contains 15 residues. Germline assignment: CDR1 LGHDT and CDR2 YNNKEL (reference sequence). This clone was observed a single time. Original analysis: Estimates of nucleated cell counts were drawn from the amplification of reference gene primers. Here immunoSEQ multiplex PCR was the method, and the copy in TCRdb shows in-frame clones only, minus some. The DNA gave D and trimming, while V, J and clone size come from that table. The data hold roughly 390,000 clones, with 85% observed a single time. Sequenced input: peripheral blood. The rearrangement uses TRBV3-1 (or the pseudogene TRBV3-2) and TRBJ2-7; 10 bases match TRBD2. This TCR derives from a young woman with acute or convalescent COVID-19. The CDR3 nucleotides read TGTGCCAGCAGCCAAGATCTAGCGGGAGCCTACGAGCAGTACTTC. Translating it yields CASSQDLAGAYEQYF.